This T cell receptor beta chain was documented in a study of shared clonotypes between healthy human individuals. Findings and limits, study-wide: A reduction in generation probabilities was seen for non-shared clonotypes relative to those shared by all four donors.

This CDR3 spans 14 amino acids. Looked up from germline, CDR1 is MNHNS and CDR2 is SASEGT. The V gene lost 5 bases and the J gene lost 7 bases, with 15 bases spanning the gap. With regard to this clone: Its matching antigen is unknown.

TCRdb's table, derived via immunoSEQ multiplex PCR, lists solely in-frame clones and lacks some. The sample yields over a million clones, under 80% seen once. Material: memory CD4+ T cells sorted from blood. Noted subset: CD45RA-negative fraction. The gene calls are TRBV6-1 and TRBJ1-5; possible D gene TRBD1, 6 bases. The sequence was obtained from a man between 18 and 35 years old in good health. CDR3 coding DNA: TGTGCCAGCAGTCAACAGGGTATGGAGCAGCCCCAGCATTTT. Protein sequence: CASSQQGMEQPQHF.